A single sample is the source of the 10 T cell receptor beta chains below, sequenced in a study of blood T cell repertoires in COVID-19. Produced via immunoSEQ multiplex PCR; TCRdb's table is partial and in-frame only. The top ten hold about 1.2% of the sample, which has about 380,000 clones, approximately 90% seen once. The sample comprised PBMCs or T cells enriched from blood (not recorded which). These receptors were obtained from a woman younger than 35 who had recovered from COVID-19.

The chain recombines TRBV7-8 with TRBJ2-7; possibly TRBD2 for D (5 bases). CDR1 and CDR2 from the germline V gene are SGHVS and FQNEAQ. V was cut by 0 bases and J by 2 bases, with 11 bases left in between. The CDR3 loop spans 15 amino acids. CDR3: CASSLAIGSTYEQYF. CDR3 nucleotide sequence: TGTGCCAGCAGCTTAGCGATAGGGAGTACCTACGAGCAGTACTTC.

The gene calls are TRBV6-9 and TRBJ2-7; 8 nucleotides agree with TRBD2. CDR3 length: 15 amino acids. Losses at the gene ends were 2 bases for V and 6 bases for J; bases not matched to a gene: 9. Germline loops: CDR1 MNHGY, CDR2 SVAAGI. The CDR3 nucleotides are TGTGCCAGCAGTTATCACAGCGGGGGATGGAGCGAGCAGTACTTC. Protein product: CASSYHSGGWSEQYF.

The genes are TRBV12-3 or TRBV12-4 and TRBJ1-2, with D uncertain. The CDR3 contains 13 residues. Trimming cost V 6 bases and J 1 base, with 9 bases left between them. In DNA form, the CDR3 reads TGTGCCAGCAGCGGGAGTATTAACTATGGCTACACCTTC. Its translation is CASSGSINYGYTF.

The chain couples TRBV25-1 to TRBJ1-2; D ambiguous. The CDR3 loop spans 14 amino acids. Trimming left V 2 bases short and J 8 bases short, with 15 bases between. Germline-derived CDR1 and CDR2 are MGHDK and SYGVNS. The CDR3 loop reads CASSEVRVSNGYTF. CDR3 nucleotides: TGTGCCAGCAGTGAAGTGAGGGTATCTAACGGCTACACCTTC.

V gene TRBV3-1 (or the pseudogene TRBV3-2) combines with J gene TRBJ1-1; D is ambiguous. CDR1 is LGHDT, CDR2 YNNKEL, per germline (reference sequence). The CDR3 totals 12 residues. Trimming stripped 1 base from V and 10 bases from J, with 10 bases between. The CDR3 DNA follows: TGTGCCAGCAGCCAAGTTGGACTGGGAGCTTTCTTT. Encoded protein: CASSQVGLGAFF.

J is TRBJ2-3 and V is TRBV7-8, with a weak D call TRBD2 (5 bases). Germline V gives CDR1 SGHVS, CDR2 FQNEAQ. This CDR3 contains 14 residues. V was clipped by 0 bases and J by 2 bases, with 6 bases between them. As DNA, the CDR3 is TGTGCCAGCAGCTTAGCCGGGGTCACAGATACGCAGTATTTT. The encoded protein is CASSLAGVTDTQYF.

The chain joins TRBV2 to TRBJ1-4; TRBD1 aligns across 7 bases. Germline CDR1 SNHLY, CDR2 FYNNEI. The CDR3 extends over 13 amino acids. V was clipped by 6 bases and J by 4 bases; unmatched bases: 2. The CDR3 DNA reads as TGTGCCAGCAGGGGACAGATTAATGAAAAACTGTTTTTT. Protein product: CASRGQINEKLFF. Variable domain in full (rest from reference TRBV2 and TRBJ1-4): EPEVTQTPSHQVTQMGQEVILRCVPISNHLYFYWYRQILGQKVEFLVSFYNNEISEKSEIFDDQFSVERPDGSNFTLKIRSTKLEDSAMYFCASRGQINEKLFFGSGTQLSVL.

V and J are TRBV6-2 or TRBV6-3 and TRBJ2-7; TRBD1 might be the D (7 bases). The CDR3 spans 15 residues. The V end lost 5 bases, the J end lost 2 bases, and 16 bases lay between the germline ends. Germline lookup yields CDR1 MNHEY and CDR2 SVGEGT. The CDR3 region is CASSPLGRGAYEQYF. In nucleotides, the CDR3 is TGTGCCAGCAGTCCATTGGGCAGGGGGGCCTACGAGCAGTACTTC.

This chain joins TRBV3-1 (or the pseudogene TRBV3-2) and TRBJ1-4, with TRBD1 matching over 9 bases. In germline, CDR1 is LGHDT, CDR2 YNNKEL (reference sequence). This CDR3 has 19 residues. The V and J ends lost 5 bases and 0 bases, in that order; junction bases with no gene match: 13. CDR3 coding DNA: TGTGCCAGCAGCGCTGTCGGGACAGGGAGGGGAGCAACTAATGAAAAACTGTTTTTT. This sequence encodes CASSAVGTGRGATNEKLFF.

A word on this clone: This sample also contains other DNA sequences that code for the same CDR3. The chain combines TRBV5-6 with TRBJ2-2; no clear D. V lost 4 bases to trimming and J lost 4 bases, with 5 bases between them. CDR1 is SGHDT and CDR2 is YYEEEE in the germline V gene. The CDR3 has 12 residues. CDR3: CASSPPTGELFF. The CDR3 DNA follows: TGTGCCAGCAGCCCTCCCACCGGGGAGCTGTTTTTT.